A single sample is the source of the 25 T cell receptor beta chains below, sequenced in a study of T cell responses to AZD1222 COVID-19 vaccine. Only in-frame clones appear in the TCRdb table, and some are missing; sequencing was by immunoSEQ multiplex PCR. Altogether about 150,000 clones are present, roughly nine tenths being singletons, with the ten largest covering 5% to 6%. The sequencing here drew on peripheral blood, taken on day 0 of MenACWY control vaccination. The receptor set was obtained from an adult in good health.

The rearrangement links TRBV12-5 to TRBJ1-3; possible D gene TRBD1, 5 bases. Per the germline V gene, CDR1 is LGHNT and CDR2 is FRNRAP. The CDR3 is made up of 14 amino acids. Trimming stripped 1 base from V and 4 bases from J, with 8 bases between. The DNA for the CDR3 is TGTGCTAGTGGTTTGGGGGGGAACGGAAACACCATATATTTT. It codes for CASGLGGNGNTIYF.

This chain uses TRBV11-2 with TRBJ2-7; 15 positions match TRBD2. The CDR3 sequence is 17 residues long. With 6 bases clipped from V and 0 bases from J, the junction kept 6 bases outside the gene matches. CDR1 and CDR2 (germline): SGHAT, FQNNGV. CDR3 protein: CASSWTSGRESSYEQYF. CDR3 nucleotide sequence: TGTGCCAGCAGTTGGACTAGCGGGAGGGAAAGCTCCTACGAGCAGTACTTC.

The rearrangement uses TRBV6-2 or TRBV6-3 and TRBJ2-7; D remains unclear. The V end was cut by 3 bases, the J end by 1 base, with 13 bases between. The CDR3 runs to 15 residues. Germline CDR1 MNHEY, CDR2 SVGEGT. CDR3 in amino acids: CASSYSSDGSYEQYF. CDR3 DNA sequence: TGTGCCAGCAGTTATTCCTCGGACGGATCCTACGAGCAGTACTTC.

This clone was counted only a few times. This chain joins TRBV7-9 and TRBJ2-3, with a weak D call TRBD2 (5 bases). Germline V gives CDR1 SEHNR, CDR2 FQNEAQ (reference sequence). CDR3 length: 15 amino acids. Trimming took off 6 bases at V and 3 bases at J, with 16 bases between the two ends. CDR3 in amino acids: CASSVWETGTDTQYF. As DNA, the CDR3 is TGTGCCAGCAGTGTATGGGAGACGGGTACAGATACGCAGTATTTT.

This clone was recorded once. The gene calls are TRBV3-1 (or the pseudogene TRBV3-2) and TRBJ2-3; 9 bases match TRBD2. This CDR3 has 17 residues. V shed 6 bases, J shed 2 bases, and the junction held 12 bases outside the gene matches. Per germline, CDR1 LGHDT and CDR2 YNNKEL (reference sequence). Here the CDR3 DNA reads TGTGCCAGCAGACGAGGGGCGGGAGGGGGCCCCACAGATACGCAGTATTTT. Translating it yields CASRRGAGGGPTDTQYF.

This rearrangement joins TRBV6-5 to TRBJ2-7, with a weak D call TRBD1 (5 bases). V lost 6 bases and J lost 0, with 9 bases in between. There are 13 residues in the CDR3. Per the germline V gene, CDR1 is MNHEY and CDR2 is SVGAGI. Here the CDR3 reads CASRTGGSYEQYF. The CDR3 DNA is TGTGCCAGCAGAACAGGCGGCTCCTACGAGCAGTACTTC.

The J gene is TRBJ2-5, the V gene TRBV13; a possible D gene is TRBD2 (5 bases). This CDR3 comprises 18 residues. Germline CDR1 reads PRHDT; CDR2 reads FYEKMQ (reference sequence). The V and J ends lost 5 bases and 4 bases respectively, with 26 bases between them. The CDR3 spells CASSTARTGKKEGETQYF. CDR3 sequence (DNA): TGTGCCAGCAGCACAGCCAGGACGGGCAAAAAAGAGGGAGAGACCCAGTACTTC.

The rearrangement links TRBV9 to TRBJ2-1; a possible D gene is TRBD2 (6 bases). The CDR3 runs 16 residues. V shed 4 bases and J shed 5 bases, with 19 bases lying between them. CDR1 is SGDLS and CDR2 is YYNGEE in the germline V gene. The CDR3 loop is CASSLSSGTENNEQFF. The CDR3 nucleotides read TGTGCCAGCAGCCTGAGCTCCGGGACTGAGAACAATGAGCAGTTCTTC.

This chain joins TRBV19 and TRBJ2-2; D uncertain. The CDR3 length is 13 residues. CDR1 and CDR2 (germline): LNHDA, SQIVND (reference sequence). Trimming cost V 2 bases and J 5 bases, with 6 bases left between them. The CDR3 DNA sequence: TGTGCCAGTAGTATAATGAGGACCGGGGAGCTGTTTTTT. It specifies CASSIMRTGELFF.

V gene TRBV5-5 combines with J gene TRBJ1-2; D is unclear. The germline V and J ends were trimmed by 0 bases and 4 bases, with 10 bases remaining between them. CDR1 SGHKS and CDR2 YYEKEE come from the germline V gene (reference sequence). The CDR3 runs to 14 residues. The CDR3 bases are TGTGCCAGCAGCTTGGGGGGTTGGAGCTATGGCTACACCTTC. Translated: CASSLGGWSYGYTF.

V gene TRBV3-1 (or the pseudogene TRBV3-2) combines with J gene TRBJ1-4; 8 bases align to TRBD1. J was trimmed by 7 bases and V by 3 bases; bases with no gene match: 4. The germline CDR1 and CDR2 sequences are LGHDT and YNNKEL (reference sequence). This CDR3 is built from 14 residues. The chain's CDR3 is CASSHGQGSEKLFF. CDR3 in DNA: TGTGCCAGCAGCCACGGACAGGGTTCTGAAAAACTGTTTTTT.

About this clone: Other DNA sequences in this specimen translate into the identical CDR3. The chain has TRBV5-1 and TRBJ1-1; D possibly corresponds to TRBD1 (5 bases). This CDR3 has 13 residues. Trimming took 2 bases from V and 2 from J, leaving 7 bases between them. Per germline, CDR1 SGHRS and CDR2 YFSETQ. The CDR3 DNA reads TGCGCCAGCAGCTTCGACAGAAACACTGAAGCTTTCTTT. It encodes CASSFDRNTEAFF.

The genes are TRBV29-1 and TRBJ2-3; no firm D call. The CDR3 length is 10 residues. Trimming removed 6 bases at V and 1 base at J, with 2 bases between. Germline CDR1 is SQVTM and CDR2 is ANQGSEA. The CDR3 sequence is CSVGTDTQYF. The CDR3 DNA sequence: TGCAGCGTGGGCACAGATACGCAGTATTTT.

J is TRBJ1-1 and V is TRBV7-2, with D possibly being TRBD1 (6 bases). The V gene's germline CDR1 is SGHTA and CDR2 FQGNSA. The CDR3 totals 13 residues. V was cut by 2 bases and J by 6 bases, with 10 bases left in between. The CDR3 bases are TGTGCCAGCAGCTTATGGGGGCAGGCTGAAGCTTTCTTT. This translates into CASSLWGQAEAFF.

The V gene is TRBV6-5, the J gene TRBJ1-2; a possible D gene is TRBD1 (6 bases). Trimming pared 6 bases from V and 6 bases from J, leaving 20 bases between. CDR3 size: 15 residues. The V gene's germline CDR1 is MNHEY and CDR2 SVGAGI. The chain's CDR3 is CASSRGHPGLDGYTF. DNA of the CDR3: TGTGCCAGCAGCCGGGGACACCCCGGGTTGGATGGCTACACCTTC.

DNA for the CDR3: TGTGCCAGCTCACCGAGGGACTCGAGCTCTGGAAACACCATATATTTT. It specifies CASSPRDSSSGNTIYF. The V and J genes are TRBV18 and TRBJ1-3; TRBD1 might be the D (5 bases). V was clipped by 3 bases and J by 0 bases, with 12 bases between them. The CDR3 runs to 16 residues. The germline V gene encodes CDR1 KGHSH and CDR2 LQKENI. The variable domain in full, completed from reference TRBV18 and TRBJ1-3, reads NAGVMQNPRHLVRRRGQEARLRCSPMKGHSHVYWYRQLPEEGLKFMVYLQKENIIDESGMPKERFSAEFPKEGPSILRIQQVVRGDSAAYFCASSPRDSSSGNTIYFGEGSWLTVV.

The chain links TRBV7-9 to TRBJ2-7; unclear D gene. Germline lookup yields CDR1 SEHNR and CDR2 FQNEAQ (reference sequence). The V and J ends lost 5 bases and 8 bases respectively, with 13 bases between them. This CDR3 has 12 amino acids. DNA for the CDR3: TGTGCCAGCAGCAAGGTGGCGAGCCAGCAGTACTTC. Residues: CASSKVASQQYF.

This clone has more than one count but fewer than ten. The V gene is TRBV21-1, the J gene TRBJ2-1; the table calls TRBD2, which could not be checked here. TRBV21-1 is tagged as a pseudogene. The CDR3 contains 19 residues. CDR3 DNA sequence: TGTGCCAGCAGCACCGGGACTAGCGGGAGACAACCCCAGGGCAATGAGCAGTTCTTC. This encodes CASSTGTSGRQPQGNEQFF.

The CDR3 here is CASSRDTGGAFGYTF. In nucleotides, the CDR3 is TGTGCCAGCAGTCGGGATACAGGGGGCGCTTTTGGCTACACCTTC. This sequence joins TRBV28 and TRBJ1-2; 9 bases agree with TRBD1. CDR1 MDHEN and CDR2 SYDVKM come from the germline V gene. The CDR3 totals 15 residues. Trimming cost V 5 bases and J 7 bases; bases outside gene matches: 11.

This clone was seen only a few times. V and J are TRBV10-2 and TRBJ1-5; D uncertain. The germline V and J ends were trimmed by 4 bases and 2 bases, with 9 bases remaining between them. Germline CDR1 reads WSHSY; CDR2 reads SAAADI. The CDR3 extends over 14 amino acids. The CDR3 DNA reads as TGCGCCAGCAGTGCCGGCTTAGGCAATCAGCCCCAGCATTTT. Its translation: CASSAGLGNQPQHF.

This clone appeared a few times. The V call is TRBV11-3, the J call TRBJ2-2; TRBD1 matches 10 bases. Losses at the gene ends were 5 bases for V and 0 bases for J; bases not matched to a gene: 6. Germline values: CDR1 SGHNT, CDR2 YENEEA. The CDR3 is made up of 17 amino acids. The CDR3 sequence: CASSVGQGLSNTGELFF. CDR3 nucleotide sequence: TGTGCCAGCAGCGTGGGACAGGGGCTATCGAACACCGGGGAGCTGTTTTTT.

V gene TRBV12-3 or TRBV12-4 combines with J gene TRBJ1-1; D remains unclear. V was clipped by 2 bases and J by 10 bases, with 8 bases between them. This CDR3 region has 11 residues. The CDR3 reads CASSLQAGAFF. The CDR3 nucleotides are TGTGCCAGCAGTTTACAGGCCGGAGCTTTCTTT.

This chain connects TRBV19 to TRBJ2-3, with TRBD2 identical over 14 bases. Trimming cost V 10 bases and J 4 bases; bases outside gene matches: 4. This CDR3 contains 14 residues. Per germline, CDR1 LNHDA and CDR2 SQIVND (reference sequence). Here the CDR3 reads CATGLAGGPDTQYF. The CDR3 DNA follows: TGTGCCACCGGACTAGCGGGGGGACCAGATACGCAGTATTTT.

The gene calls are TRBV11-2 and TRBJ2-1; 12 bases are shared with TRBD2. The CDR3 consists of 19 residues. Germline V gene sequence: CDR1 SGHAT, CDR2 FQNNGV. The ends lost 1 base at V and 8 bases at J; junction bases unmatched: 15. In DNA form, the CDR3 reads TGTGCCAGCAGCTTAGGGGAGAGGACTAGCGGGGTTAGGCGACATGAGCAGTTCTTC. Translating it yields CASSLGERTSGVRRHEQFF.

The chain couples TRBV4-1 to TRBJ1-6; TRBD1 is a possible D gene (6 bases). The germline CDR1 and CDR2 sequences are MGHRA and YSYEKL. The CDR3 totals 15 residues. V gave up 4 bases and J gave up 13 bases, with 20 bases separating them. In DNA, the CDR3 is TGCGCCAGCAGCCGCCAAGGACAGTCCGGATTTCCCCTCCACTTT. It encodes CASSRQGQSGFPLHF.